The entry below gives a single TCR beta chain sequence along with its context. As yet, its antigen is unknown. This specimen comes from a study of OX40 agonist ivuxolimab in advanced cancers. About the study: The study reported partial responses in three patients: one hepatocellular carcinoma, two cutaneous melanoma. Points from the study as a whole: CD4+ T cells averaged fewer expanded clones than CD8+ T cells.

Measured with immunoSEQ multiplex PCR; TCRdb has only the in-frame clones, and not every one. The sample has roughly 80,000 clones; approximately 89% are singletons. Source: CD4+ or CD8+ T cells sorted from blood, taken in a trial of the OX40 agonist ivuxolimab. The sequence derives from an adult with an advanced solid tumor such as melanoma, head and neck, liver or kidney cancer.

CDR3 sequence reads: CTSSQTLQRECYEQYF. The DNA of the CDR3 is TGCACCAGCAGCCAAACTCTCCAGCGGGAGTGCTACGAGCAGTACTTC. The genes are TRBV1 and TRBJ2-7; TRBD2 is the table's D call, not checked against the DNA. TRBV1 is listed as a pseudogene. This CDR3 is built from 16 residues.